This section outlines one T cell receptor beta chain sequence together with its context. The clone's antigen remains unknown. The record has no base qualities; no much larger clone is one base away. The donors were healthy, HIV-negative adults with no recently reported acute infections or vaccinations. Only Caucasian adults living in Nashville, Tennessee, USA were represented among the donors. CD4+ T cells were enriched through magnetic negative selection, after which naive cells were positively selected on CD45RA and the remaining negative fraction served as the memory subset. After blood collection by leukapheresis, PBMCs were isolated using Ficoll-Histopaque density gradient centrifugation and then cryopreserved in the vapor phase of liquid nitrogen. Analytical flow cytometry was used to check the purity and quantity of each magnetically sorted T cell population. From each sorted fraction, genomic DNA was isolated and quantified by UV absorbance on a Nanodrop 2000c.

The sample belongs to a study of shared clonotypes between healthy human individuals (dated by TCRdb to about 2020). As for the study more broadly: A couple of women and a few men aged 18 to 49 years were included in the cohort. To increase sequencing depth and limit assay-specific biases, different laboratories used diverse techniques to prepare libraries and sequence TCR repertoires. For each donor, CD4 naive and CD4 memory were each run on three plates, CD8 naive on two plates, and CD8 memory on one plate. To estimate repertoire size and how much clonotype sharing occurs between individuals, the study deeply sequenced the blood TCR repertoires of five healthy adults. Between about 0.94 and 8.9 billion PBMCs per donor were obtained by leukapheresis. Summary of the overall study and its limitations: Incomplete sequencing was indicated by rarefaction of sorted-subset datasets, despite the large sequencing depth. Higher generation probabilities were observed for clonotypes shared by all four sorted-subset donors than for non-shared clonotypes. Pairwise subsampling led to the expectation that sequencing depth would affect the degree of clonotype sharing among donors. Because the study included a small number of donors, the genetic and exposure-history diversity represented was limited. Naive subsets generally had larger estimated clonotype richness than memory subsets. When a handful of donors were compared, the shared fraction of clonotypes was around 4.6% for naive CD4, approximately 3.3% for naive CD8, 2.3% for memory CD4, and less than 0.45% for memory CD8. Sampling was restricted to blood, and TCR repertoires in tissues likely differ from the TCR repertoires found in blood.

The germline ends are 17 bases apart after V is trimmed by 0 bases and J by 2 bases. CDR1 and CDR2 are drawn from the germline V gene: LGHNT, FRNRAP. The CDR3, from cysteine to phenylalanine, totals 17 residues. CDR3 DNA is the only sequence kept; it has 51 bases, read in frame from the first base. Using the deep immunoSEQ assay, multiplex PCR amplified TCR CDR3 regions from genomic DNA. Extracted genomic DNA from each cell subset was distributed evenly across all wells of several immunoSEQ 96-well plates, and each plate was treated as a replicate. For sorted subsets, 150 to 200 ng genomic DNA, equal to tens of thousands of T cell genomes, was loaded into each replicate PCR. Purified libraries were quantified with a Qubit 3.0 fluorometer, sized on a Bioanalyzer 2100, and re-quantified with the KAPA Library Quantification kit. Every immunoSEQ 96-well plate was sequenced on a separate single-read 150-cycle Illumina NextSeq 550 flow cell. The original pipeline was this. The immunoSEQ output contained only junctional sequences without quality scores, so filtering could not match that applied to full-length reads. Sequences were annotated with PyIR, a Python wrapper for IgBLAST v1.9, using IMGT germline references to assign V/J genes and CDR3. Reads were filtered out if the reads had weak V/J assignments (E-value above 1e-6), no CDR3, stop codons, out-of-frame junctions, or ambiguous translated residues. V3J clonotypes were defined as sequences sharing the same inferred V gene, J gene, and CDR3 amino acid sequence. Percentage overlap between repertoires was calculated by dividing the number of shared unique clonotypes by the size of the smaller repertoire. Three approaches were used to assess repertoire richness: RTK rarefaction, the Chao1 estimator, and Recon v2.1 estimates of unobserved clonotypes. For all TCRbeta clonotypes obtained by the gDNA method from a handful of donors, generation probabilities were computed with OLGA. TCRdb obtained this table from immuneACCESS and retained in-frame rearrangements with V and J assigned. These tables miss some clones; where compared with another copy, unresolved V genes account for less than half of the shortfall, and the remainder is unexplained. That table gives V, J and clone size, and the DNA gave D and trimming. The sample table lists around 1.6 million clones, 95% to 99% of them with a count of one. The top ten clones comprise about 0.4% of the sample.

The V and J segments used are TRBV12-5 and TRBJ2-7; perhaps TRBD2 is the D gene, with 5 bases matching. Sequencing was done on a sample of naive CD4+ T cells sorted from blood. This specimen's cell subset or site label, per the study, means: CD45RA+ positively selected. The TCR comes from a man aged 25 to 45 in good health. DNA sequence: TGTGCTAGTGGTTTGGTACTTAGTGGGAGAAGGACCTACGAGCAGTACTTC. Translation gives CASGLVLSGRRTYEQYF.